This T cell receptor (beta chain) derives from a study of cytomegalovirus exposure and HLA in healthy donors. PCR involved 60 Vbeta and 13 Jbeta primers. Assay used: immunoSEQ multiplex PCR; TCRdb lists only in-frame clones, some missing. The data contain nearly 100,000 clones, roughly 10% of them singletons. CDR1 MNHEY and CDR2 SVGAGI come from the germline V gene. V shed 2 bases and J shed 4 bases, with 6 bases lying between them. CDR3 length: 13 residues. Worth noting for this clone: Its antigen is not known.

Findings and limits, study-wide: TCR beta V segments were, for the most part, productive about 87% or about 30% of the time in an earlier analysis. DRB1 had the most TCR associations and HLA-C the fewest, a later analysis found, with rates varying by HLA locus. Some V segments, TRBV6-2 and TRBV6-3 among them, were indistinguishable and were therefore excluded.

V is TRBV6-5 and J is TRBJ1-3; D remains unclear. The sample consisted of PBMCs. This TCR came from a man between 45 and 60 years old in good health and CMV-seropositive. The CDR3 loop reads CASSYGQGNTIYF. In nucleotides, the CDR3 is TGTGCCAGCAGTTACGGTCAGGGAAACACCATATATTTT.